These 7 T cell receptor beta chains originate from one sample sequenced in a study of beta chain features in type 1 diabetes. Overall study findings and caveats: Patients with Type 1 diabetes showed moderately but significantly shorter TCRB CDR3s in all four CD4+ subsets.

The antigens these receptors bind are not known. The sequenced template was cDNA made from the entire isolated RNA. Here immunoSEQ multiplex PCR was the method, and the copy in TCRdb shows in-frame clones only, minus some. The sample consists of roughly 290,000 clones, approximately 16% of them appearing once. The sample consisted of naive CD4+ T cells from blood. The receptors were gathered from a young man with type 1 diabetes.

This chain's CDR3 is CASSWAGGLNEKLFF. In DNA, the CDR3 is TGTGCCAGCAGCTGGGCAGGGGGCCTTAATGAAAAACTGTTTTTT. The chain uses TRBV7-2 and TRBJ1-4; 8 bases fit TRBD1. The CDR3 runs 15 residues. Per the germline V gene, CDR1 is SGHTA and CDR2 is FQGNSA. The J segment lost 4 bases and the V segment lost 4 bases, leaving 5 bases of the junction unmatched.

The rearrangement joins TRBV7-9 to TRBJ1-2, with no clear D. The germline V gene encodes CDR1 SEHNR and CDR2 FQNEAQ (reference sequence). Deletions cut 8 bases from V and 7 bases from J, with 17 bases between. This CDR3 region has 13 residues. CDR3 nucleotide sequence: TGTGCCAGCGGGAGCTTCTTTGGAGCTGGCTACACCTTC. Amino acid sequence: CASGSFFGAGYTF.

This rearrangement joins TRBV6-5 to TRBJ1-1; tentative D call: TRBD1 (5 bases). The CDR3 sequence is 14 residues long. CDR1 and CDR2 from the germline V gene are MNHEY and SVGAGI. V lost 6 bases and J lost 6, with 17 bases in between. In DNA form, the CDR3 reads TGTGCCAGCAGGACCAAAAGGGGCGTACCTGAAGCTTTCTTT. Residues: CASRTKRGVPEAFF.

This clone appeared a few times. CDR3: CASSTWTSGRALSYEQYF. CDR3 bases: TGTGCCAGCAGCACCTGGACTAGCGGGAGGGCCCTCTCCTACGAGCAGTACTTC. The chain combines TRBV7-8 with TRBJ2-7, with TRBD2 matching over 15 bases. With V trimmed by 5 bases and J by 0 bases, 8 bases remained unmatched. CDR3 length equals 18 residues. Germline V gene sequence: CDR1 SGHVS, CDR2 FQNEAQ.

The CDR3 loop reads CASRSGSTNEQFF. The CDR3 coding sequence is TGTGCCAGTAGATCAGGGTCGACCAATGAGCAGTTCTTC. V gene TRBV19 combines with J gene TRBJ2-1; a possible D gene is TRBD1 (5 bases). V dropped 6 bases and J dropped 6 bases, with 12 bases sitting between them. Germline V gene lookup returns CDR1 LNHDA and CDR2 SQIVND (reference sequence). This CDR3 has 13 residues.

V gene TRBV9 combines with J gene TRBJ2-1, with 7 bases matching TRBD2. With V trimmed by 4 bases and J by 8 bases, 12 bases remained unmatched. The CDR3 contains 15 residues. CDR1 SGDLS and CDR2 YYNGEE come from the germline V gene. CDR3 in amino acids: CASSTGTAGVDEQFF. CDR3 nucleotide sequence: TGTGCCAGCAGCACCGGGACTGCGGGAGTCGATGAGCAGTTCTTC.

This rearrangement joins TRBV29-1 to TRBJ2-3; 10 positions match TRBD1. The trim removed 1 base at V and 4 bases at J, leaving 8 bases unmatched. This CDR3 spans 16 amino acids. CDR1 is SQVTM, CDR2 ANQGSEA, per germline. Written as DNA, the CDR3 is TGCAGCGTTGAAGGGGGAAGGACAGGGGGACCAGATACGCAGTATTTT. This translates into CSVEGGRTGGPDTQYF.